The clone carrying this TCR beta chain came up once. Its antigen is still unknown. Data came from immunoSEQ multiplex PCR; TCRdb stores just in-frame clones and leaves some out. Of under 650,000 clones in the sample, 90% to 96% were seen once. The data belong to a study of shared clonotypes between healthy human individuals. The CDR3 extends over 14 amino acids. Germline values: CDR1 LNHDA, CDR2 SQIVND (reference sequence). Study-wide findings and caveats: Non-shared clonotypes had lower generation probabilities than clonotypes shared by all four sorted-subset donors. Sorted-subset samples were not fully sequenced, rarefaction indicated. Naive CD4 clonotype sharing across several donors was about 5.3%. Enrolling few donors narrowed the genetic and exposure-history diversity that was represented.

This rearrangement joins TRBV19 to TRBJ2-5; D call uncertain. Matching the DNA end better, TRBJ2-7 makes the J call doubtful. The sample was naive CD4+ T cells sorted from blood. Specified subset: CD45RA+ positively selected. The source of this sequence is a young woman in good health. The CDR3 here is CASSPRASSYEQYF. Here the CDR3 DNA reads TGTGCCAGTAGTCCCCGGGCCAGCTCCTACGAGCAGTACTTC.